A single T cell receptor (beta chain) is shown here with its context. What this receptor recognizes is not known. No qualities accompany the bases; no much larger clone lies one base away. Using the deep immunoSEQ assay, TCR CDR3 regions were amplified from genomic DNA by multiplex PCR. Extracted genomic DNA from each cell subset was distributed evenly across all wells of several immunoSEQ 96-well plates, and each plate was treated as a replicate. Each replicate PCR for sorted subsets received 150 to 250 ng genomic DNA, equal to about 30,000 T cell genomes. Purified libraries were quantified with a Qubit 3.0 fluorometer, sized on a Bioanalyzer 2100, and re-quantified with the KAPA Library Quantification kit. A separate single-read 150-cycle Illumina NextSeq 550 flow cell was used to sequence each immunoSEQ 96-well plate. Turning to the authors' computational methods: Because the immunoSEQ output held only junctional sequences and lacked quality scores, the filtering could not match the filtering applied to full-length reads. To assign V/J genes and CDR3, sequences were annotated against IMGT germline references using PyIR, a Python wrapper for IgBLAST v1.9. Reads were removed for weak V/J assignments (E-value above 1e-6), missing CDR3, stop codons, out-of-frame junctions, or ambiguous translated residues. V3J clonotypes were defined as sequences sharing an identical inferred V gene, J gene, and CDR3 amino acid sequence. Percentage overlap between repertoires was calculated by dividing the number of shared unique clonotypes by the size of the smaller repertoire. Repertoire richness was assessed with RTK rarefaction, the Chao1 estimator, and Recon v2.1 estimates of unobserved clonotypes. Generation probabilities for all TCRbeta clonotypes obtained by the gDNA method from several donors were computed using OLGA. TCRdb stores this immuneACCESS table with in-frame sequences only. Part of the clones is absent; in the studies checked, under half of the shortfall reflects unresolved V genes, and no reason is known for the rest. Clonal size and the V and J genes are those of that table, whereas D and trimming came from the DNA. Counted in this sample were about 1.5 million clones; 95% to 99% of them appeared once. Jointly, the top ten make up 0.4% to 0.45% of the sample.

Donors were healthy HIV-negative adults with no recently reported acute infections or vaccinations. Every donor was a Caucasian adult living in Nashville, Tennessee, USA. CD4+ T cells were enriched by magnetic negative selection; naive cells were then positively selected on CD45RA, and the negative fraction formed the memory subset. After blood collection by leukapheresis, PBMCs were isolated using Ficoll-Histopaque density gradient centrifugation and then cryopreserved in the vapor phase of liquid nitrogen. Analytical flow cytometry was used to check the purity and quantity of every magnetically sorted T cell population. From each sorted fraction, genomic DNA was isolated and quantified by UV absorbance on a Nanodrop 2000c. The entry originates in a study of shared clonotypes between healthy human individuals (dated by TCRdb to the early 2020s). Regarding the research as a whole: A few men and a couple of women, aged 18 to 49 years, made up the cohort. Blood TCR repertoires of several healthy adults were deeply sequenced to estimate repertoire size and the extent of clonotype sharing between individuals. Libraries were prepared and TCR repertoires were sequenced by different laboratories using diverse techniques, in order to increase sequencing depth and limit assay-specific biases. Each donor's leukapheresis produced roughly between about 0.8 and 8.9 billion PBMCs. Per donor, three plates each were used for CD4 naive and CD4 memory, two for CD8 naive, and one for CD8 memory. Findings and caveats that apply to the study as a whole: Pairwise subsampling led to the expectation that sequencing depth would affect the degree of clonotype sharing among donors. Naive subsets generally had larger estimated clonotype richness than memory subsets did. Incomplete sequencing was indicated by rarefaction of sorted-subset datasets, despite the large sequencing depth. Sampling was restricted to blood, and TCR repertoires in tissues likely differ from the TCR repertoires found in blood. Higher generation probabilities were observed for clonotypes shared by all four sorted-subset donors than for non-shared clonotypes. Across a handful of donors, around 5.4% of naive CD4, 3% to 4% of naive CD8, under 2.5% of memory CD4, and 0.4% to 0.45% of memory CD8 clonotypes were shared. The genetic and exposure-history diversity represented was limited by the small number of donors.

Sequences SGHVS (CDR1) and FQNEAQ (CDR2) are obtained from the germline V gene. The CDR3 starts with the cysteine, ends with the phenylalanine, and has 14 residues. Only CDR3 DNA is held: 42 bases, read in frame from base 1. V ends up 1 base short and J 6 bases short, with an unmatched junction base count of 5. Input material: naive CD4+ T cells sorted from blood. The sample's cell subset or site label is to be understood as: CD45RA+ positively selected. The sequence links TRBV7-8 to TRBJ2-7; 8 bases in the junction line up with TRBD2. The receptor's source is a man aged 30-40 years in good health. In nucleotides, the sequence is TGTGCCAGCAGCTTAGGAGGGACTAGAGCCGAGCAGTACTTC. Its product reads: CASSLGGTRAEQYF.